This TCR beta chain was found in a study of T-cell reconstitution after alpha-beta-depleted transplantation in children. General study results and limits: It was reported that alpha-beta T cells came from several hundred expanded graft clones (about two months after transplant).

This CDR3 spans 14 amino acids. V gave up 3 bases and J gave up 1 base, with 9 bases separating them. Germline CDR1 reads MGHRA; CDR2 reads YSYEKL. As it was prepared, the TCRbeta library received unique molecular identifiers. TCRdb passed the PCR reads through MiXCR, listing each CDR3 protein once. The top ten hold over 25% of the sample, which has about a million distinct CDR3 sequences, roughly 31% seen once. In the case of this clonotype: What it recognizes is unknown.

This TCR was recovered from a boy in the first two years of life who had a stem cell transplant for SCID, so the T cells may come from the graft donor. Specimen: PBMCs, mostly from graft donor cells, collected 360 days after TCRalphabeta/CD19-depleted stem cell transplant. The V gene is TRBV4-1, the J gene TRBJ1-1; D ambiguous. CDR3 region: CASSHYVENTEAFF. The CDR3 DNA follows: TGCGCCAGCAGCCACTACGTCGAGAACACTGAAGCTTTCTTT.